This T cell receptor beta chain was profiled in a study of neurological immune-mediated disorders. General study findings and limits: Phylogenetic grouping put 18 of 34 multiple sclerosis patients' repertoires into one related-CDR3 cluster, a possible signature.

This clonotype was found many times. What it binds is not known. The germline V gene encodes CDR1 MDHEN and CDR2 SYDVKM. The CDR3 sequence is 13 residues long. V was cut by 6 bases and J by 1 base, with 9 bases left in between. The cDNA came from 5'RACE with 10-nucleotide random UMIs. TCRdb processed the 5' RACE reads anew with MiXCR; each CDR3 protein has one entry. The sample includes around 58,000 distinct CDR3 sequences, about 3.2% seen only once; the top ten take approximately 7.1%. The rearrangement joins TRBV28 to TRBJ1-2; D is perhaps TRBD1 (5 bases). The sequence came from a woman aged 60-75 years with multiple sclerosis. The specimen sequenced was PBMCs. The CDR3 region has the DNA TGTGCCAGCAGGGACAACCGTAACTATGGCTACACCTTC. Amino acid sequence: CASRDNRNYGYTF.